Shown below are 17 T cell receptor beta chains from a single sample sequenced in a study of persistence of HIV-infected CD4 T cells. Cells were stimulated with CMV-infected fibroblast lysates at roughly 9.1 ug/mL. Sorted nonresponding memory CD4+ T cells were CD40L-negative, CD69-negative, CD45RO-high. Their recognized antigens are unknown. This was the immunoSEQ version 4 assay in survey mode. The assay was immunoSEQ multiplex PCR, and TCRdb's table has in-frame clones only and misses some. The sample has fewer than 35,000 clones, roughly four fifths seen once. Sequencing used CD4+ T cells sorted from PBMCs after roughly 19-hour stimulation, obtained from a patient who received antiretroviral therapy. Receptors originate from an adult man with HIV who was CMV-seropositive.

The rearrangement uses TRBV4-1 and TRBJ2-7; 8 bases line up with TRBD2. Looked up from germline, CDR1 is MGHRA and CDR2 is YSYEKL. This CDR3 region has 15 residues. V gave up 4 bases and J gave up 4 bases; unmatched junction bases: 9. The CDR3 nucleotides are TGCGCCAGCAGCCCTCGAGCGGGGGATGAGTACGAGCAGTACTTC. It translates to CASSPRAGDEYEQYF.

The chain carries TRBV5-4 and TRBJ1-1, with 7 nucleotides matching TRBD1. The V gene end was trimmed by 3 bases and the J gene end by 7 bases; junction bases not matched to a gene: 9. CDR3 length: 14 amino acids. The germline CDR1 and CDR2 sequences are SGHNT and YYREEE (reference sequence). The CDR3 DNA is TGTGCCAGCAGCTCTATTACAGGGGAGGATGAAGCTTTCTTT. It yields the protein CASSSITGEDEAFF.

The chain uses TRBV3-1 (or the pseudogene TRBV3-2) and TRBJ1-2, with D tentatively TRBD1 (5 bases). This CDR3 spans 15 amino acids. CDR1 LGHDT and CDR2 YNNKEL come from the germline V gene (reference sequence). V lost 4 bases and J lost 4, with 16 bases in between. CDR3 DNA sequence: TGTGCCAGCAGCCCAAGGGGATCCTCGGTCTATGGCTACACCTTC. Translation: CASSPRGSSVYGYTF.

J is TRBJ2-5 and V is TRBV5-1, with D possibly called TRBD1 or TRBD2 (5 bases each). The CDR3 runs to 16 residues. V was pared by 4 bases and J by 5 bases, with 21 bases between. Germline V gene lookup returns CDR1 SGHRS and CDR2 YFSETQ. The CDR3 sequence is CASSPGRQGSGETQYF. The CDR3 DNA sequence: TGCGCCAGCAGCCCGGGACGGCAAGGATCAGGGGAGACCCAGTACTTC.

The gene calls are TRBV5-1 and TRBJ1-1; D is perhaps TRBD1 (5 bases). The ends were cut back, 4 bases at V and 0 bases at J, with 13 bases in the middle. Germline V gene lookup returns CDR1 SGHRS and CDR2 YFSETQ. The CDR3 covers 15 residues. In nucleotides, the CDR3 is TGCGCCAGCAGCGGAGTGCAGGGCATGAACACTGAAGCTTTCTTT. Translation gives CASSGVQGMNTEAFF.

Here the CDR3 DNA reads TGTGCCAGCAGCCATCGGACAGGGGGCTCAATAGATACGCAGTATTTT. Encoded protein: CASSHRTGGSIDTQYF. This sequence joins TRBV16 and TRBJ2-3; 11 nucleotides align to TRBD1. Germline CDR1 and CDR2: KGHSY and FQNENV. The CDR3 has 16 residues. Trimming cost V 3 bases and J 5 bases; bases outside gene matches: 7.

The chain uses TRBV7-9 and TRBJ1-4, with D unresolved. The germline V gene encodes CDR1 SEHNR and CDR2 FQNEAQ (reference sequence). The CDR3 is 15 amino acids. V dropped 3 bases and J dropped 3 bases, with 11 bases sitting between them. CDR3 nucleotide sequence: TGTGCCAGCAGCTTTGGCCAGGCCTCTAATGAAAAACTGTTTTTT. Translating it yields CASSFGQASNEKLFF.

The CDR3 protein is CASSLGQLPTEAFF. As DNA, the CDR3 is TGCGCCAGCAGCCTAGGACAGCTTCCCACTGAAGCTTTCTTT. V and J are TRBV5-1 and TRBJ1-1; the D gene is possibly TRBD1 (6 bases). The V gene lost 4 bases and the J gene lost 4 bases, with 14 bases spanning the gap. CDR1 and CDR2 from the germline V gene are SGHRS and YFSETQ. The CDR3 length is 14 residues. The full variable domain, in which reference TRBV5-1 and TRBJ1-1 provide the parts outside the CDR3, is KAGVTQTPRYLIKTRGQQVTLSCSPISGHRSVSWYQQTPGQGLQFLFEYFSETQRNKGNFPGRFSGRQFSNSRSEMNVSTLELGDSALYLCASSLGQLPTEAFFGQGTRLTVV.

This clone was picked up a small number of times. The chain links TRBV6-5 to TRBJ2-5, with TRBD1 as a possible D gene (5 bases). Trimming took 3 bases from V and 8 from J, leaving 10 bases between them. The germline gives CDR1 MNHEY, CDR2 SVGAGI. The CDR3 loop spans 12 amino acids. The DNA for the CDR3 is TGTGCCAGCAGTTATGTGACAGACACCCAGTACTTC. This encodes CASSYVTDTQYF.

The gene calls are TRBV5-5 and TRBJ2-1; unclear D gene. The V gene lost 0 bases and the J gene lost 8 bases, with 15 bases spanning the gap. Germline loops: CDR1 SGHKS, CDR2 YYEKEE (reference sequence). The CDR3 runs 15 residues. The DNA of the CDR3 is TGTGCCAGCAGCTTGGTTGCTCAACCAGCCCATGAGCAGTTCTTC. As protein: CASSLVAQPAHEQFF.

The rearrangement links TRBV7-2 to TRBJ1-3; D might be TRBD1 (6 bases). Looked up from germline, CDR1 is SGHTA and CDR2 is FQGNSA. Trimming stripped 5 bases from V and 0 bases from J, with 20 bases between. This CDR3 spans 18 amino acids. CDR3 amino acids: CASSVSNYRANSGNTIYF. CDR3 sequence (DNA): TGTGCCAGCAGCGTCAGCAACTACAGGGCGAACTCTGGAAACACCATATATTTT.

V gene TRBV28 combines with J gene TRBJ1-3; the D is unclear. V lost 6 bases and J 2 bases, leaving 14 bases between the germline ends. This CDR3 is 15 amino acids long. Per germline, CDR1 MDHEN and CDR2 SYDVKM. The CDR3 region has the DNA TGTGCCAGCAGATCACCGACAAGAACTGGAAACACCATATATTTT. It yields the protein CASRSPTRTGNTIYF.

The rearrangement joins TRBV4-3 to TRBJ1-5; TRBD1 aligns across 8 bases. There are 17 residues in the CDR3. Germline-derived CDR1 and CDR2 are LGHNA and YSLEER. Trimming cost V 0 bases and J 6 bases; bases outside gene matches: 10. CDR3 residues: CASSQDLRTGYVQPQHF. The CDR3, as DNA: TGCGCCAGCAGCCAAGATCTTCGGACAGGGTACGTTCAGCCCCAGCATTTT.

The CDR3 DNA sequence: TGTGCCAGCAGCTTGAACAGGGCCTATGGCTACACCTTC. It yields the protein CASSLNRAYGYTF. The genes are TRBV5-4 and TRBJ1-2; perhaps TRBD1 as D (6 bases). CDR3 length: 13 amino acids. The germline V and J ends were trimmed by 1 base and 4 bases, with 8 bases remaining between them. Germline V gene data show CDR1 as SGHNT and CDR2 as YYREEE (reference sequence). Based on the CDR3 plus reference TRBV5-4 and TRBJ1-2, the full variable domain is ETGVTQSPTHLIKTRGQQVTLRCSSQSGHNTVSWYQQALGQGPQFIFQYYREEENGRGNFPPRFSGLQFPNYSSELNVNALELDDSALYLCASSLNRAYGYTFGSGTRLTVV.

V is TRBV7-8 and J is TRBJ2-2, with TRBD1 matching 9 bases. The trim removed 4 bases at V and 4 bases at J, leaving 7 bases unmatched. Germline CDR1 reads SGHVS; CDR2 reads FQNEAQ. This CDR3 has 16 amino acids. CDR3 coding DNA: TGTGCCAGCAGCTCCTCCGGGACAGGGCCCACCGGGGAGCTGTTTTTT. Its translation is CASSSSGTGPTGELFF.

Only one count was recorded for this clone. The chain employs TRBV7-2 and TRBJ1-2, with 10 bases lining up with TRBD1. Germline V gives CDR1 SGHTA, CDR2 FQGNSA. This CDR3 is 14 amino acids long. V was pared by 4 bases and J by 4 bases, with 3 bases of the junction left unmatched. In nucleotides, the CDR3 is TGTGCCAGCAGCTCGGGACAGGGGATCTATGGCTACACCTTC. It translates to CASSSGQGIYGYTF.

The chain uses TRBV5-1 and TRBJ1-2; D not resolved. Germline V lookup: CDR1 SGHRS, CDR2 YFSETQ. V dropped 0 bases and J dropped 4 bases, with 7 bases sitting between them. The CDR3 extends over 13 amino acids. The CDR3 sequence: CASSLGVAYGYTF. CDR3 sequence (DNA): TGCGCCAGCAGCTTGGGGGTGGCCTATGGCTACACCTTC.